This TCR beta chain emerged from a study of naive and memory T cell subsets. This clonotype has more than one count but fewer than ten. TCR cDNA received a 3' ligated oligonucleotide that carried a UMI. Unsorted total RNA, roughly 1 to 1,100 ng, was DNase treated before reverse transcription. Ligated cDNA underwent four rounds of PCR with nested alpha and beta constant region primers and SP2. A single record per CDR3 protein comes from TCRdb applying MiXCR to the UMI-ligation and nested PCR reads. This sample yields more than 20,000 distinct CDR3 sequences, of which roughly 5.4% are seen a single time; around 7% belongs to the top ten. Unmatched junction bases numbered 8, after V lost 1 base and J lost 2 bases. The CDR3 runs 18 residues.

This receptor was identified in an adult in good health. The V and J genes are TRBV12-3 or TRBV12-4 and TRBJ2-3; the match to TRBD2 covers 11 bases. Sample: blood. The CDR3 reads CASSLGASGRPNTDTQYF. The CDR3 DNA reads as TGTGCCAGCAGTTTAGGGGCTAGCGGGAGGCCCAACACAGATACGCAGTATTTT.